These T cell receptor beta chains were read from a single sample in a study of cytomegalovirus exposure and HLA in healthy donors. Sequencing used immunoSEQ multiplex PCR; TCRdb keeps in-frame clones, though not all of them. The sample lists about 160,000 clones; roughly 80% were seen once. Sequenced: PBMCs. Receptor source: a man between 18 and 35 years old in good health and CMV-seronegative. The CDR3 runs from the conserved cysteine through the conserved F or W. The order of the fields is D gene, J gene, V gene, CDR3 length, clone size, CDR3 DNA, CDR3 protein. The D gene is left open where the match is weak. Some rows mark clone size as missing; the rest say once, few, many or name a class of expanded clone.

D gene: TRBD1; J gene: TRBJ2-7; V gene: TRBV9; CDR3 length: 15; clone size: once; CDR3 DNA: TGTGCCAGGCCGCTCCCGGGACAGGGGGCATACGAGCAGTACTTC; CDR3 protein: CARPLPGQGAYEQYF
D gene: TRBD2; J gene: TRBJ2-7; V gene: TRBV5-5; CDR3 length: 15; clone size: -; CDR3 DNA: TGTGCCAGCAGCTTGGCGAGCGGGAGTATCTACGAGCAGTACTTC; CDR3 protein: CASSLASGSIYEQYF
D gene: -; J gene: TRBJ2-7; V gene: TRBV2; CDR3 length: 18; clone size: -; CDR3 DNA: TGTGCCAGCAGTGAATTCCCCCTCCTGATTCGAACCTACTGGGAGCAGTACTTC; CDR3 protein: CASSEFPLLIRTYWEQYF
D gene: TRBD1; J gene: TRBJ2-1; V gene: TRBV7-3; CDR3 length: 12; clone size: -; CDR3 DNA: TGTGCCAGCAGCTCAGGGGGCAATGAGCAGTTCTTC; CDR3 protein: CASSSGGNEQFF
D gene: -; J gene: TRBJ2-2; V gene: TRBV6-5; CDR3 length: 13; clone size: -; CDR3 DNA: TGTGCCACACGCAGGGGAGACACCGGGGAGCTGTTTTTT; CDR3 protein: CATRRGDTGELFF
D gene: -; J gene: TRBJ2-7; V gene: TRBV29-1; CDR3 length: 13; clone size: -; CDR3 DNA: TGCAGCGTTGCCTCGGACAGCTCCTACGAGCAGTACTTC; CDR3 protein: CSVASDSSYEQYF
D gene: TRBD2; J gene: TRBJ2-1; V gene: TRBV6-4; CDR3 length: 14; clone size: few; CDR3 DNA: TGTGCCAGCAGTGATAGACTAGCCGGGGATGAGCAGTTCTTC; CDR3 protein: CASSDRLAGDEQFF
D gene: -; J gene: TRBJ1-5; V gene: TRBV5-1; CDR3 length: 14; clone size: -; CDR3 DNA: TGCGCCAGCAGCCCCGGGACACCCAATCAGCCCCAGCATTTT; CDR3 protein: CASSPGTPNQPQHF
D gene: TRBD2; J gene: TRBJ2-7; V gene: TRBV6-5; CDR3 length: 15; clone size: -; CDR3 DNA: TGTGCCAGCTCCTACCGGGGGGGCGGCTCCTACGAGCAGTACTTC; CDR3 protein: CASSYRGGGSYEQYF
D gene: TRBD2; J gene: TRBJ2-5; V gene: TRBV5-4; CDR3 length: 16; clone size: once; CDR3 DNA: TGTGCCAGCAGCTTTGATCTAGCGGGAGACCAAGAGACCCAGTACTTC; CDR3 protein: CASSFDLAGDQETQYF
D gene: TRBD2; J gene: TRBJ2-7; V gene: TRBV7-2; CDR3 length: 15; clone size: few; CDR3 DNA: TGTGCCAGCAGCCAAACGGGACTAGGGGGCTACGAGCAGTACTTC; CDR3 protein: CASSQTGLGGYEQYF
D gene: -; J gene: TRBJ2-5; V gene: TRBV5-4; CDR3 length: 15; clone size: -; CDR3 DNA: TGTGCCAGCGGACTACCCGGACTACGTGGGGAGACCCAGTACTTC; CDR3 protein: CASGLPGLRGETQYF
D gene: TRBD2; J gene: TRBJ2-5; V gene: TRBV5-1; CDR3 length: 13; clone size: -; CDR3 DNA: TGCGCCAGCAGCCTACTAGCGGAAGAGACCCAGTACTTC; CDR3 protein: CASSLLAEETQYF
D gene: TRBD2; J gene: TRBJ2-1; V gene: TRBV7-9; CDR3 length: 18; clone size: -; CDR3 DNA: TGTGCCAGCAGCATCCCGCCGGGACTATCCGACCATGCTAATGAGCAGTTCTTC; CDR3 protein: CASSIPPGLSDHANEQFF
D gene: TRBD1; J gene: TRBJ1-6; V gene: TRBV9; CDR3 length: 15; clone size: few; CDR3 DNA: TGTGCCAGCAGCGTAGGGGGACAGAGAAATTCACCCCTCCACTTT; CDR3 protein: CASSVGGQRNSPLHF
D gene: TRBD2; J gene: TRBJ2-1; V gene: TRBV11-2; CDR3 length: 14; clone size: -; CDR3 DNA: TGTGCCAGCAGCTTAAGGTCCAGGGAGGGGGAGCAGTTCTTC; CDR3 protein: CASSLRSREGEQFF
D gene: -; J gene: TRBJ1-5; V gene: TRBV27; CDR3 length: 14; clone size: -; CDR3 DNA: TGTGCCAGCAGCCCAGCGTCCTACAATCAGCCCCAGCATTTT; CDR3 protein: CASSPASYNQPQHF
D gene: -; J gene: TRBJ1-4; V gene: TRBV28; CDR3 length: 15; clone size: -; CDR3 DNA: TGTGCCAGCAGCCCTCAGGGTGGGGATAATGAAAAACTGTTTTTT; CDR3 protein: CASSPQGGDNEKLFF
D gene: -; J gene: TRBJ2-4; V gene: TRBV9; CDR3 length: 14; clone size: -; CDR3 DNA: TGTGCCAGCAGACCTACTAAAACGGGAAACATTCAGTACTTC; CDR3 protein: CASRPTKTGNIQYF
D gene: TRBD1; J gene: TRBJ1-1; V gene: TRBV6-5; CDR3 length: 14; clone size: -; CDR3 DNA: TGTGCCAGCAGAAGTCGGGACAGCCACACTGAAGCTTTCTTT; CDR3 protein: CASRSRDSHTEAFF
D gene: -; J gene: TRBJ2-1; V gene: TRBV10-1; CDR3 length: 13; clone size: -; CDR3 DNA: TGCGCCAGCACTTTCGGTGGGTTTTCCAGGATGTTCTTC; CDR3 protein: CASTFGGFSRMFF
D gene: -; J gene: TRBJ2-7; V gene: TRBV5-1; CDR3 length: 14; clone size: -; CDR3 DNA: TGCGCCAGCAGCTTGAACTCTAGAAGGAACGAGCAGTACTTC; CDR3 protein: CASSLNSRRNEQYF
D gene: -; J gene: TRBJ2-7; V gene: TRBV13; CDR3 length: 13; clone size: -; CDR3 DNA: TGTGCCAGCGGAGATGGACAGACTTACGAGCAGTACTTC; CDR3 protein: CASGDGQTYEQYF
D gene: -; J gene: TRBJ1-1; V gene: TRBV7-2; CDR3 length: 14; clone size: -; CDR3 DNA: TGTGCCAGCAGCAACCGTCCGGGGGGAACTGAAGCTTTCTTT; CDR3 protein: CASSNRPGGTEAFF
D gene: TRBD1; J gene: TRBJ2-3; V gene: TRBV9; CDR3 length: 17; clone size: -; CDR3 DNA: TGTGCCAGCAGCCAGACCTGGACAGGGGCGAACACAGATACGCAGTATTTT; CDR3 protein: CASSQTWTGANTDTQYF
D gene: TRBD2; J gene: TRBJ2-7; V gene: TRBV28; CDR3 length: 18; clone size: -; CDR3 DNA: TGTGCCAGCCGTCGGGTGAGACTAGCGGGTCCCTCGGGTGAAGAGCAGTACTTC; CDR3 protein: CASRRVRLAGPSGEEQYF